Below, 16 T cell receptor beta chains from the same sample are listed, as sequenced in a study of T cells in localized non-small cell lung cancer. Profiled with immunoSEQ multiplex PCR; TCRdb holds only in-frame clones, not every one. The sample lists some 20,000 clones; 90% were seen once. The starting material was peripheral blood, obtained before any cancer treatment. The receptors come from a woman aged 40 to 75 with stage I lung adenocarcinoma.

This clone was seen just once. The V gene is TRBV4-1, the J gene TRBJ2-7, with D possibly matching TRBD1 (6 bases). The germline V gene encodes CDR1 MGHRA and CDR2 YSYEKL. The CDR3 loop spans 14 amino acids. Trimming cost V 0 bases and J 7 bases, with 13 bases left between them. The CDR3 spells CASSQDPNRVEQYF. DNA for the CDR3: TGCGCCAGCAGCCAAGATCCAAACAGGGTTGAGCAGTACTTC.

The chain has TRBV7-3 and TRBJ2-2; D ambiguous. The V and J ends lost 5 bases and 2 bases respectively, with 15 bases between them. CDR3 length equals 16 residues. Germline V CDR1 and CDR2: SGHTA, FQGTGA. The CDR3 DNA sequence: TGTGCCAGCAGCCCTGTTGCGGCGATAAACACCGGGGAGCTGTTTTTT. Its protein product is CASSPVAAINTGELFF.

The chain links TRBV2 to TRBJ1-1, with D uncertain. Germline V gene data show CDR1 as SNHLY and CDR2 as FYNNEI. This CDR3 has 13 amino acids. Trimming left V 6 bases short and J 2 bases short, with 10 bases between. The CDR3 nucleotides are TGTGCCAGCAGACCCAAAGGAAACACTGAAGCTTTCTTT. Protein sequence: CASRPKGNTEAFF.

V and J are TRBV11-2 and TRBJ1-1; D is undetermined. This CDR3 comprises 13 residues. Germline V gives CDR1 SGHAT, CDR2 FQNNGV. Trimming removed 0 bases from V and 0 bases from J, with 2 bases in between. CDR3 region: CASSLDMNTEAFF. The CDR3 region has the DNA TGTGCCAGCAGCTTAGACATGAACACTGAAGCTTTCTTT. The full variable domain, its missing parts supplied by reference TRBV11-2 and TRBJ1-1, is EAGVAQSPRYKIIEKRQSVAFWCNPISGHATLYWYQQILGQGPKLLIQFQNNGVVDDSQLPKDRFSAERLKGVDSTLKIQPAKLEDSAVYLCASSLDMNTEAFFGQGTRLTVV.

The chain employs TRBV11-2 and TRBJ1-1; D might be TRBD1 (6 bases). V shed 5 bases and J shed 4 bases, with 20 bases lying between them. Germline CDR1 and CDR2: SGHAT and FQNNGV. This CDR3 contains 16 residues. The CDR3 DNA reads TGTGCCAGCAGCACGGGGGCCCCCGGCGGGGTCACTGAAGCTTTCTTT. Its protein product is CASSTGAPGGVTEAFF.

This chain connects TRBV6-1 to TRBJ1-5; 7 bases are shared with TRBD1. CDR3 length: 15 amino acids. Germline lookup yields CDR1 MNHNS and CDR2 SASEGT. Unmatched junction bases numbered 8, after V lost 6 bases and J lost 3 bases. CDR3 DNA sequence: TGTGCCAGCAGGAGGGACAGAAACCACAATCAGCCCCAGCATTTT. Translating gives CASRRDRNHNQPQHF.

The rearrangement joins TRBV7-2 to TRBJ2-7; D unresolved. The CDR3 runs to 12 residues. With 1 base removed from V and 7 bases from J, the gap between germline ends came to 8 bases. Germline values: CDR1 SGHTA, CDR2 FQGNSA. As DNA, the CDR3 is TGTGCCAGCAGCTTAGGGTGGCGAGAGCAGTACTTC. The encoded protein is CASSLGWREQYF. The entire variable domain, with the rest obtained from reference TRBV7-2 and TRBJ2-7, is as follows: GAGVSQSPSNKVTEKGKDVELRCDPISGHTALYWYRQSLGQGLEFLIYFQGNSAPDKSGLPSDRFSAERTGGSVSTLTIQRTQQEDSAVYLCASSLGWREQYFGPGTRLTVT.

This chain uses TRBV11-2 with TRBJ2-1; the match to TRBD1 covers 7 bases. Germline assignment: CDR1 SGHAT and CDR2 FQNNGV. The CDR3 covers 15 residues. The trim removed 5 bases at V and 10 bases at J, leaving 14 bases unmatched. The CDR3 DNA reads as TGTGCCAGCAGCCCCCCACGTAAGGGGGCGGTCGAGCAGTTCTTC. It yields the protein CASSPPRKGAVEQFF. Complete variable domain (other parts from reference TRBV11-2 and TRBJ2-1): EAGVAQSPRYKIIEKRQSVAFWCNPISGHATLYWYQQILGQGPKLLIQFQNNGVVDDSQLPKDRFSAERLKGVDSTLKIQPAKLEDSAVYLCASSPPRKGAVEQFFGPGTRLTVL.

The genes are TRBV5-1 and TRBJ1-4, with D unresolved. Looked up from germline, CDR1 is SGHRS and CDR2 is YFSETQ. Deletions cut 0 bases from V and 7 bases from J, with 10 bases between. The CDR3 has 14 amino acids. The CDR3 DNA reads TGCGCCAGCAGCTTGGAAGCGAGCAGTGAAAAACTGTTTTTT. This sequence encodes CASSLEASSEKLFF.

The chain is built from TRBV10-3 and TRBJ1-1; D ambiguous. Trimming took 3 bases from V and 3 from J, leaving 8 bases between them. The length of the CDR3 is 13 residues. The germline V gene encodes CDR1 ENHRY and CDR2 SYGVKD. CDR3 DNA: TGTGCCATCAGTGATTTTCAGGACACTGAAGCTTTCTTT. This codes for CAISDFQDTEAFF.

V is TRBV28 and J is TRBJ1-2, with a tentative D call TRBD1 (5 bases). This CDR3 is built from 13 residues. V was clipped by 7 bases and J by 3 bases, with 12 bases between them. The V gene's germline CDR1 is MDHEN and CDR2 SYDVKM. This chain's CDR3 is CASTRGVHYGYTF. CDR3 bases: TGTGCCAGCACCCGGGGGGTTCACTATGGCTACACCTTC.

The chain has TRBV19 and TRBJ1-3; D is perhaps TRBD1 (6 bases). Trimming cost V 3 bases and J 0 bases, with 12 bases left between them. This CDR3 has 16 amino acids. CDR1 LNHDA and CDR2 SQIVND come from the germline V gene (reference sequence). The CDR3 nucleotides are TGTGCCAGTAGTATCCAACAGGGAAACTCTGGAAACACCATATATTTT. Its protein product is CASSIQQGNSGNTIYF.

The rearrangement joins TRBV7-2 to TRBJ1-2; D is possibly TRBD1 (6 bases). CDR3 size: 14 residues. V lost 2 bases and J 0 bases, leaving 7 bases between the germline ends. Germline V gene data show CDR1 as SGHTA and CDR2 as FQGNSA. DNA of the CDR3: TGTGCCAGCAGCTTAACAGGGCCTAACTATGGCTACACCTTC. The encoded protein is CASSLTGPNYGYTF.

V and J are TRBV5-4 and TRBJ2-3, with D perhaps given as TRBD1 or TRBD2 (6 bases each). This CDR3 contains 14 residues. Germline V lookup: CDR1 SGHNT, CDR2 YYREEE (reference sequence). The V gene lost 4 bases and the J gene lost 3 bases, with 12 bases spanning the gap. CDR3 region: CASSKQGGTDTQYF. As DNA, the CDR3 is TGTGCCAGCAGCAAACAGGGAGGTACAGATACGCAGTATTTT. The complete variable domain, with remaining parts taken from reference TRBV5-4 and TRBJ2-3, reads ETGVTQSPTHLIKTRGQQVTLRCSSQSGHNTVSWYQQALGQGPQFIFQYYREEENGRGNFPPRFSGLQFPNYSSELNVNALELDDSALYLCASSKQGGTDTQYFGPGTRLTVL.

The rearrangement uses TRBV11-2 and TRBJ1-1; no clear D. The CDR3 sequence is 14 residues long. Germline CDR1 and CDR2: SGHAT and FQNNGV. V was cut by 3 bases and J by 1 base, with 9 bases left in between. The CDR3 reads CASSFYEPNTEAFF. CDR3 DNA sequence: TGTGCCAGCAGCTTCTATGAACCGAACACTGAAGCTTTCTTT.

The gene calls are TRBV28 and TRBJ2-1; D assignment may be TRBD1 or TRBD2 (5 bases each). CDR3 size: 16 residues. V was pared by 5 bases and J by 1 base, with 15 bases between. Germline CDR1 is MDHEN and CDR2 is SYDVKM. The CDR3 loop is CASSETGTGSYNEQFF. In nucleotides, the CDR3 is TGTGCCAGCAGTGAAACCGGGACGGGATCCTACAATGAGCAGTTCTTC.